These 17 T cell receptor beta chains came from one sample sequenced in a study of T cell repertoires in cytomegalovirus infection. TCRdb redid the calling of the reads with MiXCR, one entry per CDR3 protein. The sample holds roughly 280,000 distinct CDR3 sequences; about 13% are singletons and the top ten take roughly 8.7%. Sequenced input: PBMCs. The receptors here all came from a human donor in good health (CMV status not recorded). Some clones in this sample may be carry-over from other donors' samples.

This clonotype was detected a few times. The chain joins TRBV5-1 to TRBJ2-3; 11 bases agree with TRBD2. CDR1 and CDR2 (germline): SGHRS, YFSETQ. The CDR3 runs to 16 residues. The J segment lost 5 bases and the V segment lost 3 bases, leaving 8 bases of the junction unmatched. CDR3 region: CASSSTDGLAGDTQYF. CDR3 nucleotides: TGCGCCAGCAGCTCGACAGATGGACTAGCGGGAGATACGCAGTATTTT.

The chain employs TRBV20-1 and TRBJ2-1; maybe TRBD2 (6 bases). Germline V gives CDR1 DFQATT, CDR2 SNEGSKA (reference sequence). Trimming pared 0 bases from V and 4 bases from J, leaving 10 bases between. This CDR3 is built from 14 residues. The CDR3 protein is CSARDNRGYNEQFF. CDR3 nucleotide sequence: TGCAGTGCTAGAGATAACCGGGGGTACAATGAGCAGTTCTTC.

The sample holds many counts of this clonotype. The genes are TRBV5-6 and TRBJ1-2; a possible D gene is TRBD1 (6 bases). This CDR3 is built from 14 residues. Per the germline V gene, CDR1 is SGHDT and CDR2 is YYEEEE. Trimming cost V 4 bases and J 0 bases, with 10 bases left between them. Here the CDR3 reads CASSRDTSNYGYTF. In DNA form, the CDR3 reads TGTGCCAGCAGCCGGGACACATCTAACTATGGCTACACCTTC.

The rearrangement uses TRBV19 and TRBJ2-3; 8 nucleotides match TRBD1. J lost 5 bases, V lost 7 bases, and 14 bases had no gene match. CDR1 is LNHDA, CDR2 SQIVND, per germline (reference sequence). The CDR3 is made up of 16 amino acids. CDR3 sequence reads: CASTGLGGQDRDTQYF. The DNA of the CDR3 is TGTGCCAGTACAGGGTTGGGGGGACAGGATCGAGATACGCAGTATTTT.

This clonotype was counted many times. This chain links TRBV7-2 with TRBJ2-5; 7 bases are shared with TRBD1. This CDR3 region has 15 residues. The junction had 10 bases not matched to a gene; V was cut back by 3 bases and J by 6 bases. Germline assignment: CDR1 SGHTA and CDR2 FQGNSA. The CDR3, as DNA: TGTGCCAGCAGCTTGGTGGACAGGATCTTTAAGACCCAGTACTTC. Translated, it gives CASSLVDRIFKTQYF.

This clonotype was seen more than once but under ten times. This sequence joins TRBV19 and TRBJ2-7, with 9 positions matching TRBD2. V shed 6 bases, J shed 4 bases, and the junction held 10 bases outside the gene matches. The CDR3 is 15 amino acids. Looked up from germline, CDR1 is LNHDA and CDR2 is SQIVND (reference sequence). This CDR3 reads CASRSVREGLYEQYF. The CDR3 DNA follows: TGTGCCAGTAGATCCGTGCGGGAGGGCCTATACGAGCAGTACTTC. Looking up the rest from reference TRBV19 and TRBJ2-7 gives the full variable domain: DGGITQSPKYLFRKEGQNVTLSCEQNLNHDAMYWYRQDPGQGLRLIYYSQIVNDFQKGDIAEGYSVSREKKESFPLTVTSAQKNPTAFYLCASRSVREGLYEQYFGPGTRLTVT.

This rearrangement joins TRBV7-9 to TRBJ2-1, with 9 bases that match TRBD2. The ends lost 2 bases at V and 9 bases at J; junction bases unmatched: 8. This CDR3 contains 15 residues. Germline assignment: CDR1 SEHNR and CDR2 FQNEAQ (reference sequence). In DNA form, the CDR3 reads TGTGCCAGCAGCTTATTAGCGGGAGCGCGGAGTGAGCAGTTCTTC. It encodes CASSLLAGARSEQFF.

The genes are TRBV19 and TRBJ1-5; 7 positions agree with TRBD1. CDR1 LNHDA and CDR2 SQIVND come from the germline V gene (reference sequence). V gave up 3 bases and J gave up 7 bases; unmatched junction bases: 6. CDR3 length: 14 amino acids. The CDR3 loop reads CASSIWTGDQPQHF. The CDR3 DNA is TGTGCCAGTAGTATTTGGACAGGTGACCAGCCCCAGCATTTT.

This clonotype was seen a handful of times. The V call is TRBV5-1, the J call TRBJ2-1; D perhaps matches TRBD2 (6 bases). Trimming took off 0 bases at V and 5 bases at J, with 12 bases between the two ends. Germline assignment: CDR1 SGHRS and CDR2 YFSETQ. The CDR3 runs to 15 residues. The CDR3 reads CASSLAVAGHNEQFF. The CDR3 DNA reads as TGCGCCAGCAGCTTGGCCGTGGCGGGGCACAATGAGCAGTTCTTC.

This clonotype was counted many times. The rearrangement uses TRBV12-3 or TRBV12-4 and TRBJ2-7; the D is unclear. Trimming removed 4 bases from V and 3 bases from J, with 7 bases in between. This CDR3 has 12 amino acids. The CDR3 DNA sequence: TGTGCCAGCAGTTCCCTCGACTACGAGCAGTACTTC. It translates to CASSSLDYEQYF.

This clonotype was observed at least ten times. The CDR3 DNA sequence: TGTGCCACTCAGTTGCGGGAGACAGATACGCAGTATTTT. Its protein is CATQLRETDTQYF. V gene TRBV19 combines with J gene TRBJ2-3; 7 bases are a match to TRBD2. The junction had 7 bases not matched to a gene; V was cut back by 10 bases and J by 3 bases. In germline, CDR1 is LNHDA, CDR2 SQIVND (reference sequence). This CDR3 is 13 amino acids long.

Turning to this clonotype: At one end the junction does not follow the germline gene, possibly because of a read error. V gene TRBV20-1 combines with J gene TRBJ1-5; D remains ambiguous. Per germline, CDR1 DFQATT and CDR2 SNEGSKA (reference sequence). The CDR3 extends over 14 amino acids. For the CDR3, the DNA is TGCAGTGCTTTTAAAGAGGGTGCCAATCGGCCCCAGCATTTT. Amino acid sequence: CSAFKEGANRPQHF.

This clonotype was counted ten times or more. The CDR3 region has the DNA TGTGCTAGTGGTTTTTATCCCCAGCCCCAGCATTTT. It codes for CASGFYPQPQHF. The chain combines TRBV12-5 with TRBJ1-5; no clear D. The V gene lost 3 bases and the J gene lost 7 bases, with 7 bases spanning the gap. The CDR3 runs to 12 residues. CDR1 and CDR2 (germline): LGHNT, FRNRAP.

The V gene is TRBV2, the J gene TRBJ2-3, with 8 bases that match TRBD1. CDR3 length: 16 amino acids. The junction had 9 bases not matched to a gene; V was cut back by 6 bases and J by 1 base. CDR1 is SNHLY, CDR2 FYNNEI, per germline. CDR3 DNA sequence: TGTGCCAGCAGGGACCTGACAGGGGTGGGCACAGATACGCAGTATTTT. Translating gives CASRDLTGVGTDTQYF.

The CDR3 nucleotides read TGTGCCATCCGACCGGCGGTCCAAGAGACCCAGTACTTC. Its protein product is CAIRPAVQETQYF. The chain recombines TRBV10-3 with TRBJ2-5; D call uncertain. V gave up 8 bases and J gave up 1 base, with 11 bases separating them. The CDR3 has 13 amino acids. CDR1 is ENHRY, CDR2 SYGVKD, per germline.

The sample holds a few counts of this clonotype. This chain connects TRBV7-6 to TRBJ1-1, with D unclear. V gave up 4 bases and J gave up 1 base, with 16 bases separating them. Germline V CDR1 and CDR2: SGHVS, FNYEAQ. The CDR3 spans 16 residues. CDR3 DNA sequence: TGTGCCAGCAGCTCCCTCGACATAGCTAAGAACACTGAAGCTTTCTTT. This gives the protein CASSSLDIAKNTEAFF.

As regards this clonotype: One junction end does not reproduce the germline sequence, and a read error may be involved. This chain links TRBV25-1 with TRBJ2-7, with D possibly being TRBD1 or TRBD2 (6 bases each). Germline CDR1 and CDR2: MGHDK and SYGVNS. The CDR3 loop spans 12 amino acids. The CDR3, as DNA: TGTTCCAGCAGGGGAGGTTCCTACGAGCAGTCCTTC. This sequence encodes CSSRGGSYEQSF.